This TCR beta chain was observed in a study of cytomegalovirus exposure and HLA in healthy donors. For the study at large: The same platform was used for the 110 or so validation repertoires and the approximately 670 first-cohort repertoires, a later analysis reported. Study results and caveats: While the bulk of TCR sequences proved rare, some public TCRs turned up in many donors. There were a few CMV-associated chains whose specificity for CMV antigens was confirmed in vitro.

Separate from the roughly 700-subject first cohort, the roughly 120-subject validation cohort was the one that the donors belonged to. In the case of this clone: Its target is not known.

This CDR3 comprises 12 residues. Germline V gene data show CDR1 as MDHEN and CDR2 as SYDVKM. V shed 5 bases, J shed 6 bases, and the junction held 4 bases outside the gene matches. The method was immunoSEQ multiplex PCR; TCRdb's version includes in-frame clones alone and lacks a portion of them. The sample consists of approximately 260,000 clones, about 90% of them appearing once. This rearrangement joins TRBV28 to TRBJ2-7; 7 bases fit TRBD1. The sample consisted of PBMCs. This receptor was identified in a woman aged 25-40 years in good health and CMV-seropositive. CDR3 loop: CASSVQGREQYF. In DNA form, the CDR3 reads TGTGCCAGCAGTGTACAGGGGCGCGAGCAGTACTTC. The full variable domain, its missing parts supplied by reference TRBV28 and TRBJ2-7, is DVKVTQSSRYLVKRTGEKVFLECVQDMDHENMFWYRQDPGLGLRLIYFSYDVKMKEKGDIPEGYSVSREKKERFSLILESASTNQTSMYLCASSVQGREQYFGPGTRLTVT.